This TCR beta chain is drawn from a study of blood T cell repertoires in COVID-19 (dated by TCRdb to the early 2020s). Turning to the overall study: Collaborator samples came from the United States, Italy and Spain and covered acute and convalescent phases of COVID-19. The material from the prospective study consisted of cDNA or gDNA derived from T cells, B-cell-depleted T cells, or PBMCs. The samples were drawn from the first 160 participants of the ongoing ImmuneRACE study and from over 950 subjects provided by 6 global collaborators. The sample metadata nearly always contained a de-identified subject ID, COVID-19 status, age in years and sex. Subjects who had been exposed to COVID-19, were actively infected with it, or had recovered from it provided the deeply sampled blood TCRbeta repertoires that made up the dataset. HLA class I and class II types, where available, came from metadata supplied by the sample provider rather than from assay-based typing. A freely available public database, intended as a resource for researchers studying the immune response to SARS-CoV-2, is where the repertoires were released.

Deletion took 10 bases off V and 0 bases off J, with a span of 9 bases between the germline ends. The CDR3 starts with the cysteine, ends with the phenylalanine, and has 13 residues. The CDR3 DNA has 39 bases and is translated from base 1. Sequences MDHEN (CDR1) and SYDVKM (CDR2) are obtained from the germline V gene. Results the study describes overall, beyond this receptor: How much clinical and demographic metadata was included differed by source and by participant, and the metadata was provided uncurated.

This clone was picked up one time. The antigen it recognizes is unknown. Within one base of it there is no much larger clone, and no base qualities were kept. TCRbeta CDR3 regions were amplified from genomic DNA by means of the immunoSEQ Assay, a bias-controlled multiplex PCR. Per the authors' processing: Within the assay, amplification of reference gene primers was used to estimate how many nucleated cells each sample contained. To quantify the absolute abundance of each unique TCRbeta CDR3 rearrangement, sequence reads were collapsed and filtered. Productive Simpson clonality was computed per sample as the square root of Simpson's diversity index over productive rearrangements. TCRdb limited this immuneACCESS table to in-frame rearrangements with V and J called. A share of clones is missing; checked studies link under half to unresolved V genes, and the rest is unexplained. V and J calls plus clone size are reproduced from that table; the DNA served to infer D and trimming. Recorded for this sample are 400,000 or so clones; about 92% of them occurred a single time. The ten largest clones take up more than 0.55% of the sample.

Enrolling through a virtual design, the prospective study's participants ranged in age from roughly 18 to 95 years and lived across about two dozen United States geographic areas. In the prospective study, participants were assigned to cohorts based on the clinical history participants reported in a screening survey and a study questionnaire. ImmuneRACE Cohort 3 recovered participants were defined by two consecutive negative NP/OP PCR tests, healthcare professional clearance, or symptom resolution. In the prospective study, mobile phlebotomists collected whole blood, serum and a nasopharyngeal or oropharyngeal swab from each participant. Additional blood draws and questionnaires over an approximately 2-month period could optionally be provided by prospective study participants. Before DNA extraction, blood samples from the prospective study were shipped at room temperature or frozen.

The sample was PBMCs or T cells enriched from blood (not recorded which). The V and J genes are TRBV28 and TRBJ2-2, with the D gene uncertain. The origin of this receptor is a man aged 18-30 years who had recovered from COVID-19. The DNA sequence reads TGTGCCACCGACACCCCGAACACCGGGGAGCTGTTTTTT. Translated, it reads CATDTPNTGELFF.